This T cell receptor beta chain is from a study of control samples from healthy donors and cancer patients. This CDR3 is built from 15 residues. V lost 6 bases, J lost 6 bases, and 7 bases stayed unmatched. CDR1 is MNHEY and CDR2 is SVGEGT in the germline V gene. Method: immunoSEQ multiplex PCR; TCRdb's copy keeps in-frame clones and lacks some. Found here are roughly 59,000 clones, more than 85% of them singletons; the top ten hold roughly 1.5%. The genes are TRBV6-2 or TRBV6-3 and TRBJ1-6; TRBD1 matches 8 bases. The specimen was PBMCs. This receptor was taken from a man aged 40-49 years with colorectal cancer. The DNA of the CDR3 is TGTGCCAGCAGCTATCCGGGACAGGCTAATTCACCCCTCCACTTT. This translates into CASSYPGQANSPLHF.